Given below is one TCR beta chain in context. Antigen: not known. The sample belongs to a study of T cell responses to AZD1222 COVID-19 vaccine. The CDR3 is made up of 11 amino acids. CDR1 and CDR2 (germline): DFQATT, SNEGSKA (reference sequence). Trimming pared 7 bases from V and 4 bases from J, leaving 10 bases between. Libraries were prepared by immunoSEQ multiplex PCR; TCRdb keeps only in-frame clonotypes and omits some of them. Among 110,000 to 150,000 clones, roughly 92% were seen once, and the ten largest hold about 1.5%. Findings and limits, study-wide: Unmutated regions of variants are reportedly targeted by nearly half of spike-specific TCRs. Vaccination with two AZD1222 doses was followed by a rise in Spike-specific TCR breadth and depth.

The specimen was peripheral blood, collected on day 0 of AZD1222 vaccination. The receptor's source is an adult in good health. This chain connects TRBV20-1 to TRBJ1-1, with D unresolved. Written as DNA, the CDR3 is TGCAGTGGTAAACGAGCCACTGAAGCTTTCTTT. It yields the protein CSGKRATEAFF.